The 32 T cell receptor beta chains reported below all come from one sample, sequenced in a study of T cells in Graves' hyperthyroidism and ophthalmopathy. Using RNA transcripts as the source, TCR beta CDR3 regions were amplified. In the first-round RT-PCR of the TCR CDR3, the HTBI primer set was used. MiXCR was run by TCRdb on the multiplex PCR reads, yielding one entry per CDR3 protein. Here the sample spans 600,000 or so distinct CDR3 sequences, 46% being singletons. Sequencing was carried out using peripheral blood or thyroid tissue (not recorded which). These receptors were taken from a woman aged 18-29 years with Graves' hyperthyroidism.

The chain has TRBV7-9 and TRBJ2-7; 7 nucleotides align to TRBD2. Trimming cost V 4 bases and J 2 bases; bases outside gene matches: 14. This CDR3 has 17 amino acids. Germline V lookup: CDR1 SEHNR, CDR2 FQNEAQ (reference sequence). CDR3 DNA: TGTGCCAGCAGCTCCGACTCTAGCGGAGAGCCCCCCTACGAGCAGTACTTC. This codes for CASSSDSSGEPPYEQYF.

Turning to this clonotype: Since a much larger clone is just one base distant, this may be a read error. This sequence joins TRBV29-1 and TRBJ2-7; D call uncertain. CDR3 length: 15 residues. V was clipped by 3 bases and J by 0 bases, with 15 bases between them. The germline V gene has CDR1 SQVTM and CDR2 ANQGSEA. In DNA form, the CDR3 reads TGCAGCGTTGATGAATGGACGGCGAGCTCCTACGAGCAGTACTTC. This codes for CSVDEWTASSYEQYF.

This chain joins TRBV20-1 and TRBJ1-2, with a possible D match to TRBD1 (5 bases). The length of the CDR3 is 14 residues. The germline CDR1 and CDR2 sequences are DFQATT and SNEGSKA (reference sequence). Between the trimmed V and J ends, which lost 4 bases and 0 bases, there was a span of 12 bases. In DNA form, the CDR3 reads TGCAGTGCTATACGACAGAATACTAACTATGGCTACACCTTC. Amino acids: CSAIRQNTNYGYTF.

As for this clonotype: The junction and the germline gene differ at one end; a read error may be behind it. The chain has TRBV24-1 and TRBJ2-2, with D perhaps TRBD2 (6 bases). The CDR3 spans 15 residues. Germline V CDR1 and CDR2: KGHDR, SFDVKD. The CDR3 here is CATSDWAGNAGELFF. DNA for the CDR3: TGTGCCACCAGTGATTGGGCGGGGAACGCCGGGGAGCTGTTTTTT.

This clonotype was observed a handful of times. This chain joins TRBV5-5 and TRBJ1-5; D not resolved. CDR1 and CDR2 (germline): SGHKS, YYEKEE (reference sequence). The CDR3 length is 15 residues. V was trimmed by 1 base and J by 1 base, leaving 9 bases between them. The CDR3 region has the DNA TGTGCCAGCAGCTTGACGGCATTAAGCAATCAGCCCCAGCATTTT. Translating gives CASSLTALSNQPQHF.

This clonotype was recorded many times. This chain joins TRBV24-1 and TRBJ2-5, with 8 bases identical to TRBD2. The length of the CDR3 is 16 residues. With 2 bases clipped from V and 5 bases from J, the junction kept 9 bases outside the gene matches. Germline CDR1 reads KGHDR; CDR2 reads SFDVKD. In DNA, the CDR3 is TGTGCCACCAGTGATTCCCCCGGTAGCGGGAAGGAGACCCAGTACTTC. As protein: CATSDSPGSGKETQYF.

Here the CDR3 DNA reads TGCAGTGCTAGAGATCTCACAGGTACGGGACCCAATCAGCCCCAGCATTTT. Its translation: CSARDLTGTGPNQPQHF. The chain employs TRBV20-1 and TRBJ1-5; maybe TRBD1 (5 bases). This CDR3 has 17 residues. Germline CDR1 and CDR2: DFQATT and SNEGSKA (reference sequence). Trimming took off 0 bases at V and 3 bases at J, with 18 bases between the two ends.

V is TRBV29-1 and J is TRBJ2-5; no definite D call. In germline, CDR1 is SQVTM, CDR2 ANQGSEA. With 8 bases removed from V and 2 bases from J, the gap between germline ends came to 15 bases. The CDR3 contains 13 residues. CDR3 sequence (DNA): TGCAGCTCGATATCGTGGCAACAAGAGACCCAGTACTTC. Its protein product is CSSISWQQETQYF.

The chain uses TRBV7-9 and TRBJ2-3; TRBD1 is a possible D gene (6 bases). Between the trimmed V and J ends, which lost 6 bases and 4 bases, there was a span of 14 bases. The V gene's germline CDR1 is SEHNR and CDR2 FQNEAQ (reference sequence). The CDR3 sequence is 14 residues long. As DNA, the CDR3 is TGTGCCAGCAGTAGTGAACAGGGTCCAGATACGCAGTATTTT. Translation gives CASSSEQGPDTQYF. The variable domain in full, completed from reference TRBV7-9 and TRBJ2-3, reads DTGVSQNPRHKITKRGQNVTFRCDPISEHNRLYWYRQTLGQGPEFLTYFQNEAQLEKSRLLSDRFSAERPKGSFSTLEIQRTEQGDSAMYLCASSSEQGPDTQYFGPGTRLTVL.

This chain joins TRBV27 and TRBJ1-1, with D possibly matching TRBD1 (6 bases). The CDR3 loop spans 15 amino acids. Germline CDR1 MNHEY, CDR2 SMNVEV (reference sequence). V was shortened by 0 bases and J by 4 bases, with 12 bases between the two germline ends. CDR3 sequence (DNA): TGTGCCAGCAGTTTATCCTCAGGGGCGGGCACTGAAGCTTTCTTT. It codes for CASSLSSGAGTEAFF.

This clonotype was detected a few times. The V gene is TRBV2, the J gene TRBJ2-7; a possible D gene is TRBD1 (5 bases). The CDR3 spans 15 residues. Deletions cut 6 bases from V and 1 base from J, with 16 bases between. Per germline, CDR1 SNHLY and CDR2 FYNNEI. CDR3 nucleotides: TGTGCCAGCAGCTCTGGACACCTTCCTTCCTACGAGCAGTACTTC. It specifies CASSSGHLPSYEQYF. Filled out from reference TRBV2 and TRBJ2-7, the complete variable domain reads EPEVTQTPSHQVTQMGQEVILRCVPISNHLYFYWYRQILGQKVEFLVSFYNNEISEKSEIFDDQFSVERPDGSNFTLKIRSTKLEDSAMYFCASSSGHLPSYEQYFGPGTRLTVT.

There are many counts of this clonotype. CDR3 nucleotide sequence: TGTGCCAGCAGTGGGGGACTCACCGTATCCCAAGAGACCCAGTACTTC. Translated: CASSGGLTVSQETQYF. The chain uses TRBV25-1 and TRBJ2-5; D perhaps matches TRBD2 (6 bases). The CDR3 is 16 residues long. Trimming took 4 bases from V and 1 from J, leaving 16 bases between them. Germline CDR1 MGHDK, CDR2 SYGVNS.

A note on this clonotype: Possible read error: a much larger clone is one base away. This chain joins TRBV6-4 and TRBJ1-1, with 7 nucleotides matching TRBD1. Germline V gene sequence: CDR1 MRHNA, CDR2 SNTAGT. CDR3 length: 15 amino acids. V lost 4 bases to trimming and J lost 5 bases; unmatched junction nucleotides: 10. This CDR3 is CASSGLGRGGTEAFF. CDR3 nucleotide sequence: TGTGCCAGCAGTGGACTGGGCAGGGGGGGAACTGAAGCTTTCTTT.

This chain links TRBV20-1 with TRBJ2-7; D gene uncertain. Trimming shortened V by 6 bases and J by 0 bases, and 9 bases separated the two germline ends. The CDR3 spans 12 residues. The V gene's germline CDR1 is DFQATT and CDR2 SNEGSKA (reference sequence). This chain's CDR3 is CSAFEDSYEQYF. DNA for the CDR3: TGCAGTGCCTTTGAGGACTCCTACGAGCAGTACTTC.

Note on this clonotype: With a much larger clone just one base away, this may be a read error. The rearrangement joins TRBV7-2 to TRBJ1-1, with a possible D match to TRBD1 (6 bases). The CDR3 consists of 14 residues. Germline V gives CDR1 SGHTA, CDR2 FQGNSA. CDR3 amino acids: CATSSEGGHTEAFF. The CDR3 DNA reads TGTGCCACCAGCAGTGAGGGGGGGCACACTGAAGCTTTCTTT. Drawing the rest from reference TRBV7-2 and TRBJ1-1, the complete variable domain is GAGVSQSPSNKVTEKGKDVELRCDPISGHTALYWYRQSLGQGLEFLIYFQGNSAPDKSGLPSDRFSAERTGGSVSTLTIQRTQQEDSAVYLCATSSEGGHTEAFFGQGTRLTVV.

The V call is TRBV7-8, the J call TRBJ2-2, with D perhaps TRBD2 (6 bases). Germline V CDR1 and CDR2: SGHVS, FQNEAQ. V dropped 5 bases and J dropped 1 base, with 8 bases sitting between them. This CDR3 has 14 amino acids. The CDR3 sequence is CASSDGRNTGELFF. The CDR3 DNA sequence: TGTGCCAGCAGCGACGGGAGGAACACCGGGGAGCTGTTTTTT.

This clonotype has only a few counts. The junction departs from germline at one end; a sequencing error may be responsible. V usage is TRBV7-9 and J usage is TRBJ2-7; 8 bases map to TRBD1. CDR3 length: 15 amino acids. Germline V lookup: CDR1 SEHNR, CDR2 FQNEAQ (reference sequence). The CDR3 DNA is TGCGCCAGCAGCCAAGAGTTCAGGGGGCGCGCCGAGCAGTACTTC. This sequence encodes CASSQEFRGRAEQYF.

This sequence joins TRBV7-9 and TRBJ1-1; 10 nucleotides agree with TRBD1. Germline-derived CDR1 and CDR2 are SEHNR and FQNEAQ (reference sequence). CDR3 size: 15 residues. V was pared by 5 bases and J by 7 bases, with 10 bases of the junction left unmatched. CDR3 DNA: TGTGCCAGCAGCCTCCTCGGGACAGGGGCGGTTGAAGCTTTCTTT. Amino acid sequence: CASSLLGTGAVEAFF.

This clonotype appeared a few times. The chain uses TRBV19 and TRBJ2-5; 9 bases match TRBD2. CDR3 length: 14 residues. V lost 9 bases and J lost 1; bases outside the gene matches: 6. Germline-derived CDR1 and CDR2 are LNHDA and SQIVND (reference sequence). DNA of the CDR3: TGTGCCAGCCAATTGACTAGCGGCCAAGAGACCCAGTACTTC. Residues: CASQLTSGQETQYF.

The chain recombines TRBV19 with TRBJ1-2, with D uncertain. Trimming left V 7 bases short and J 2 bases short, with 11 bases between. The CDR3 runs to 13 residues. Germline CDR1 reads LNHDA; CDR2 reads SQIVND (reference sequence). The CDR3 region has the DNA TGTGCCAGTACCACCTTGGGGAACTATGGCTACACCTTC. This codes for CASTTLGNYGYTF.

This clonotype was seen only once. A read error is possible here, since a much larger clone lies one base away. The J gene is TRBJ1-1, the V gene TRBV10-3; D is undetermined. Trimming stripped 5 bases from V and 1 base from J, with 8 bases between. The CDR3 is made up of 13 amino acids. Germline CDR1 and CDR2: ENHRY and SYGVKD. The CDR3 spells CAISLIPNTEAFF. The DNA for the CDR3 is TGTGCCATCAGTCTCATACCGAACACTGAAGCTTTCTTT.

This chain joins TRBV2 and TRBJ2-3, with D perhaps TRBD2 (5 bases). CDR1 is SNHLY, CDR2 FYNNEI, per germline. V was trimmed by 6 bases and J by 8 bases, leaving 12 bases between them. The CDR3 covers 12 residues. The DNA for the CDR3 is TGTGCCAGCAGCCGAATAGAGGGTACGCAGTATTTT. Encoded protein: CASSRIEGTQYF.

The chain uses TRBV2 and TRBJ1-6; the D is unclear. Germline assignment: CDR1 SNHLY and CDR2 FYNNEI. The CDR3 totals 14 residues. Trimming took off 5 bases at V and 6 bases at J, with 11 bases between the two ends. CDR3 DNA sequence: TGTGCCAGCAGTTTAAACAGACCTAATTCACCCCTCCACTTT. It specifies CASSLNRPNSPLHF.

The genes are TRBV7-4 and TRBJ2-7, with D unresolved. Germline CDR1 SGHVT, CDR2 SQSDAQ. The V end lost 1 base, the J end lost 3 bases, and 13 bases lay between the germline ends. This CDR3 is built from 15 residues. CDR3 in amino acids: CASSLDRTAIYEQYF. The CDR3 DNA sequence: TGTGCCAGCAGCTTAGATCGGACGGCGATCTACGAGCAGTACTTC.

A word on this clonotype: This may stem from a read error, because a much larger clone lies one nucleotide away. The chain joins TRBV10-3 to TRBJ1-6; D unclear. The CDR3 has 13 amino acids. V was trimmed by 5 bases and J by 8 bases, leaving 10 bases between them. CDR1 is ENHRY, CDR2 SYGVKD, per germline. The CDR3 nucleotides are TGTGCCATCAGTTTGTCGTGGGATTCACCCCTCCACTTT. Its protein product is CAISLSWDSPLHF.

The chain is built from TRBV7-3 and TRBJ2-7; 12 bases align to TRBD2. This CDR3 is built from 14 residues. The V segment lost 9 bases and the J segment 3 bases; nucleotides outside the gene matches: 6. Germline V gives CDR1 SGHTA, CDR2 FQGTGA. CDR3 protein: CASSPLAGGYEQYF. The CDR3 coding sequence is TGTGCCAGTAGTCCACTAGCGGGAGGCTACGAGCAGTACTTC.

This clonotype was counted at least ten times. The rearrangement uses TRBV29-1 and TRBJ2-6; D call uncertain. CDR3 length: 14 residues. Germline values: CDR1 SQVTM, CDR2 ANQGSEA. V was cut by 7 bases and J by 0 bases, with 10 bases left in between. CDR3 DNA sequence: TGCAGCGGACACGGACGCTCTGGGGCCAACGTCCTGACTTTC. It yields the protein CSGHGRSGANVLTF.

As for this clonotype: The CDR3 does not close with the conserved phenylalanine or tryptophan, likely indicating a read error. V is TRBV10-2 and J is TRBJ2-2, with D maybe TRBD2 (6 bases). The CDR3 length is 15 residues. V was trimmed by 6 bases and J by 7 bases, leaving 18 bases between them. The germline CDR1 and CDR2 sequences are WSHSY and SAAADI. As DNA, the CDR3 is TGCGCCAGCAGGACCGGGACTCCCTCTGGCGGGGAGCTGTTTTCT. The encoded protein is CASRTGTPSGGELFS.

The sample holds one count of this clonotype. The final CDR3 position lacks the conserved phenylalanine or tryptophan, pointing to a likely read error. The DNA is left out, because the CDR3 cannot be placed on it with certainty; the CDR3 is given as TCRdb lists it. The chain has TRBV12-1 and TRBJ2-7; TRBD2 was called by the table and not checked on the DNA. TRBV12-1 is marked as a pseudogene. The CDR3 has 14 amino acids, counting both end residues. CDR3 amino acids: CASSFTSGYYEQYL.

V and J are TRBV10-2 and TRBJ1-1, with D possibly being TRBD1 (5 bases). CDR3 size: 16 residues. Germline V lookup: CDR1 WSHSY, CDR2 SAAADI. Trimming stripped 3 bases from V and 5 bases from J, with 19 bases between. The CDR3 nucleotides read TGCGCCAGCAGTGATGACAGCTGGCCCCCGGGGACTGAAGCTTTCTTT. Protein: CASSDDSWPPGTEAFF.

The rearrangement uses TRBV20-1 and TRBJ2-6, with D hard to call. Trimming took off 0 bases at V and 2 bases at J, with 17 bases between the two ends. The CDR3 covers 18 residues. Germline assignment: CDR1 DFQATT and CDR2 SNEGSKA (reference sequence). In nucleotides, the CDR3 is TGCAGTGCTAGAGAACCTACCCCGGTGGCGGCTGGGGCCAACGTCCTGACTTTC. Its protein product is CSAREPTPVAAGANVLTF.

This clonotype has a handful of counts. The V call is TRBV2, the J call TRBJ2-7, with TRBD1 as a possible D gene (6 bases). The DNA end is more similar to TRBJ2-1, so the J call may be wrong. The germline CDR1 and CDR2 sequences are SNHLY and FYNNEI. CDR3 length equals 15 residues. The CDR3, as DNA: TGTGCCAGCGGACGGACAGAGTCAGGTGACAATGAGCAGTTCTTC. Its protein product is CASGRTESGDNEQFF.